Detailed here is one TCR beta chain. The antigen remains unidentified. The junction departs from germline at one end; a sequencing error may be responsible. A modified ARM-PCR protocol with three rounds of nested PCR amplified TCRbeta. TCRdb reanalysed the multiplex PCR reads using MiXCR and keeps one entry per CDR3 protein. This sample has roughly 81,000 distinct CDR3 sequences; under 70% occur once, and the top ten carry roughly 12%. CDR1 and CDR2 from the germline V gene are SQVTM and ANQGSEA. This CDR3 contains 13 residues. This sample stems from a study of tumor and adjacent non-tumor tissue in lung cancer. Study-level background: Each sample yielded some 4 million productive TCRbeta reads on average. Regarding the study as a whole: Higher tumor TCR diversity was associated with shorter survival. In normal lung, the top 100 clones were significantly more dominant than in tumor.

This sample's RNA came from whole unsorted tissue. Between August and November 2014, newly diagnosed, chemotherapy-naive lung cancer patients underwent thoracic surgery in China. The specimen was lung tumor tissue. The chain links TRBV29-1 to TRBJ2-1; weak D call: TRBD1 (5 bases). The TCR sequence derives from a woman aged 70-85 years with non-small cell lung cancer. The CDR3 DNA sequence: TGTAGCCTTACAGGTAACTCCTACAATGAGCAGTTCTTC. This gives the protein CSLTGNSYNEQFF.